This section outlines one T cell receptor (beta chain) sequence together with its context. No antigen is known for it. This sample was included in a study of EBV T-cell therapy then PD-1 blockade in nasopharyngeal carcinoma. TCRdb keeps only in-frame clones here, not all; method: immunoSEQ multiplex PCR. This table has about 19,000 clones, 84% appearing once. As to treatment: AdE1-LMPpoly-expanded autologous EBV-specific T-cell therapy followed by anti-PD-1 nivolumab. CDR1 is SNHLY and CDR2 is FYNNEI in the germline V gene. The J segment lost 5 bases and the V segment lost 1 base, leaving 7 bases of the junction unmatched. This CDR3 comprises 16 residues.

The TCR sequence derives from a man aged 35-49 years with nasopharyngeal carcinoma. This chain connects TRBV2 to TRBJ2-5; TRBD2 matches 10 bases. The sample was CD8+ T cells from blood, taken around day 30 from a patient whose treatment included autologous EBV-specific T cells and nivolumab. CDR3: CASSEDLAGDRETQYF. In DNA form, the CDR3 reads TGTGCCAGCAGTGAAGATCTAGCGGGGGACCGGGAGACCCAGTACTTC. Filled out from reference TRBV2 and TRBJ2-5, the complete variable domain reads EPEVTQTPSHQVTQMGQEVILRCVPISNHLYFYWYRQILGQKVEFLVSFYNNEISEKSEIFDDQFSVERPDGSNFTLKIRSTKLEDSAMYFCASSEDLAGDRETQYFGPGTRLLVL.